This TCR beta chain was documented in a study of shared clonotypes between healthy human individuals. Study-level findings and limits: The sharing of about 5% of naive CD4 clonotypes was seen across a few donors.

Concerning this clone itself: Its specificity is unknown.

All donors were healthy HIV-negative adults lacking recent acute infections or vaccinations. Assay: immunoSEQ multiplex PCR; the TCRdb copy retains only in-frame clones and omits some. The repertoire holds around 700,000 clones, with roughly 72% as singletons. Germline CDR1 MGHDK, CDR2 SYGVNS. V lost 2 bases to trimming and J lost 4 bases, with 13 bases between them. CDR3 size: 15 residues. The sample was memory CD4+ T cells sorted from blood. The subset here: CD45RA-negative fraction. The genes are TRBV25-1 and TRBJ2-3; tentative D call: TRBD2 (6 bases). This receptor was taken from a woman in her twenties or thirties in good health. CDR3: CASSEMSGVSDTQYF. CDR3 in DNA: TGTGCCAGCAGTGAAATGTCGGGAGTATCAGATACGCAGTATTTT.